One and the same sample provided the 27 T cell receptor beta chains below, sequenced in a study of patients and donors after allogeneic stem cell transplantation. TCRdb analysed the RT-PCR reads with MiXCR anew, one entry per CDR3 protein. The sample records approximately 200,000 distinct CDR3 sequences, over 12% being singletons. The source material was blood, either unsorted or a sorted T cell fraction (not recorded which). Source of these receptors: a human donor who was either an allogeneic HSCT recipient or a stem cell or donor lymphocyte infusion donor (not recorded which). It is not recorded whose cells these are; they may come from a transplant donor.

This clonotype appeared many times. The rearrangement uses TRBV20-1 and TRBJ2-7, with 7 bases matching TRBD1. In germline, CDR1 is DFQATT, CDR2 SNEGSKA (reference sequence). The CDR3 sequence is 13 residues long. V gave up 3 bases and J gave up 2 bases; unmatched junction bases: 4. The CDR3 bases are TGCAGTGCTAGCGACAGGGAGCCCTACGAGCAGTACTTC. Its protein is CSASDREPYEQYF.

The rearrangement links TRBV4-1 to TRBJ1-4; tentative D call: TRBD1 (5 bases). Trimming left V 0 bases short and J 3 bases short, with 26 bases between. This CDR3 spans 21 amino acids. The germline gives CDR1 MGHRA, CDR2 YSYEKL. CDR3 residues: CASSQDLRYWTKEGANEKLFF. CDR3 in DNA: TGCGCCAGCAGCCAAGATCTCCGATATTGGACTAAGGAAGGGGCTAATGAAAAACTGTTTTTT.

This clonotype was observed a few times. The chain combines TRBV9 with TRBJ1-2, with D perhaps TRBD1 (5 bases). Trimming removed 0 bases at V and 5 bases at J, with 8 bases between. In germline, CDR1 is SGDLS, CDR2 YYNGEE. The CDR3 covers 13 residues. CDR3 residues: CASSVAGGYGYTF. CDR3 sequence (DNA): TGTGCCAGCAGCGTAGCTGGGGGATATGGCTACACCTTC.

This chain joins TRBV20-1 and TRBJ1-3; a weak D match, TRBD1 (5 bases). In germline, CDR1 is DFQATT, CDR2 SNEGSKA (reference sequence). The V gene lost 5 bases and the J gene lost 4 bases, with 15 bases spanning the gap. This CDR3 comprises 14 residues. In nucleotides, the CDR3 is TGCAGTGCTCGCCCAGGGCTACCCGGAAACACCATATATTTT. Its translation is CSARPGLPGNTIYF.

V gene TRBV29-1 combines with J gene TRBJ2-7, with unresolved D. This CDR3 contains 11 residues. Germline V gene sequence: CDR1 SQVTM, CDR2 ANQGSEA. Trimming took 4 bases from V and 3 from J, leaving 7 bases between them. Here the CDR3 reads CSVGSFYEQYF. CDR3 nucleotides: TGCAGCGTTGGGAGTTTCTACGAGCAGTACTTC.

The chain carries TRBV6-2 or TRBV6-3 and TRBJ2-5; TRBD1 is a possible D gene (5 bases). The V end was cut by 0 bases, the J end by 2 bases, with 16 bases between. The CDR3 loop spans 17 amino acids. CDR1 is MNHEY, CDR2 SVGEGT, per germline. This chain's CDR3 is CASSYSIWAGQQETQYF. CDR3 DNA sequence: TGTGCCAGCAGTTACTCGATTTGGGCAGGGCAGCAAGAGACCCAGTACTTC.

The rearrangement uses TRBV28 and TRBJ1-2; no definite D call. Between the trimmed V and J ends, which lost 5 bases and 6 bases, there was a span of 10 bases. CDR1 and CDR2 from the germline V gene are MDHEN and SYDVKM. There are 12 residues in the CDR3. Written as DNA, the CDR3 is TGTGCCAGCAGTACGGACCGGAATGGCTACACCTTC. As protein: CASSTDRNGYTF.

CDR3 loop: CASGWTENTEAFF. The CDR3 nucleotides read TGTGCTAGTGGTTGGACAGAAAACACTGAAGCTTTCTTT. V usage is TRBV12-5 and J usage is TRBJ1-1; D might be TRBD1 (6 bases). V was cut by 4 bases and J by 2 bases, with 8 bases left in between. CDR3 size: 13 residues. Germline V lookup: CDR1 LGHNT, CDR2 FRNRAP. Together with reference TRBV12-5 and TRBJ1-1, the CDR3 gives the full variable domain: DARVTQTPRHKVTEMGQEVTMRCQPILGHNTVFWYRQTMMQGLELLAYFRNRAPLDDSGMPKDRFSAEMPDATLATLKIQPSEPRDSAVYFCASGWTENTEAFFGQGTRLTVV.

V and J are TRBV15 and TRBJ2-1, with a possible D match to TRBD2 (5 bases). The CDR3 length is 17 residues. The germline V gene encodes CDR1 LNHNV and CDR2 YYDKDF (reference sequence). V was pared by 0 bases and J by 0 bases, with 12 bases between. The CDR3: CATSREDSQGSYNEQFF. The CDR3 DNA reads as TGTGCCACCAGCAGAGAGGACTCGCAAGGCTCCTACAATGAGCAGTTCTTC. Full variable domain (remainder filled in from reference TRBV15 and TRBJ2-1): DAMVIQNPRYQVTQFGKPVTLSCSQTLNHNVMYWYQQKSSQAPKLLFHYYDKDFNNEADTPDNFQSRRPNTSFCFLDIRSPGLGDTAMYLCATSREDSQGSYNEQFFGPGTRLTVL.

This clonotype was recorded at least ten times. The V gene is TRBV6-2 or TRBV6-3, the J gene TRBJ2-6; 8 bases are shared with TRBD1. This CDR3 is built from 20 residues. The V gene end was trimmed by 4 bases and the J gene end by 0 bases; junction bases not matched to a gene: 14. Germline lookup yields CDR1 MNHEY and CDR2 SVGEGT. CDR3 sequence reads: CASSLTGVHPAGSGANVLTF. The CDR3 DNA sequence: TGTGCCAGCAGTTTGACAGGGGTTCACCCTGCCGGCTCTGGGGCCAACGTCCTGACTTTC.

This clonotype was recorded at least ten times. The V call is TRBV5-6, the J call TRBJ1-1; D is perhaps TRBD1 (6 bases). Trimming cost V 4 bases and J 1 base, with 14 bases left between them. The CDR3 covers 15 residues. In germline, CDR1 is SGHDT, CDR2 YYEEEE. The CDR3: CASSVMQQGNTEAFF. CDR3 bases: TGTGCCAGCAGCGTAATGCAACAGGGGAACACTGAAGCTTTCTTT.

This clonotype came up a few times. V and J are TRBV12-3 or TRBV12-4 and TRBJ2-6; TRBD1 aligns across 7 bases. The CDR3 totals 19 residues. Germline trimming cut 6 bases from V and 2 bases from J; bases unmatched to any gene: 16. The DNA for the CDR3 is TGTGCCAGCAGACTTTTCCGGGACAGAGGGATCACTGGGGCCAACGTCCTGACTTTC. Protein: CASRLFRDRGITGANVLTF.

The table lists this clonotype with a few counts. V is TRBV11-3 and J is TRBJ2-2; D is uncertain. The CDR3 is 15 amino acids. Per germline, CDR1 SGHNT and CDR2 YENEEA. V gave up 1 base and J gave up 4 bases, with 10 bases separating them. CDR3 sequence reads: CASSLVSWGTGELFF. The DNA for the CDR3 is TGTGCCAGCAGCTTAGTCAGTTGGGGCACCGGGGAGCTGTTTTTT.

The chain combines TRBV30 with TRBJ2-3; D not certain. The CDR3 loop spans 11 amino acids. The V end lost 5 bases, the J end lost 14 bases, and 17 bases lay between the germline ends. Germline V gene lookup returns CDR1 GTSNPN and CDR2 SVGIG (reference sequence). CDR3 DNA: TGTGCCTGGGGCCGGTGGCCTCGGTGGTATTTT. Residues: CAWGRWPRWYF.

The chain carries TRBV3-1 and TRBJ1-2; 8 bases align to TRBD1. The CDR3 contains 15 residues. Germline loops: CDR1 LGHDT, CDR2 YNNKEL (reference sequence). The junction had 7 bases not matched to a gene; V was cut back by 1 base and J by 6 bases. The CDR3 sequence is CASSQGVWTGNGYTF. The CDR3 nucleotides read TGTGCCAGCAGCCAAGGGGTTTGGACAGGGAATGGCTACACCTTC.

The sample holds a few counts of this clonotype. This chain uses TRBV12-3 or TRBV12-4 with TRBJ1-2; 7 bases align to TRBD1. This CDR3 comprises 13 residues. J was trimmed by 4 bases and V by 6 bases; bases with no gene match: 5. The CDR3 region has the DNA TGTGCCAGCAGCACTCGGGACAGCTATGGCTACACCTTC. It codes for CASSTRDSYGYTF.

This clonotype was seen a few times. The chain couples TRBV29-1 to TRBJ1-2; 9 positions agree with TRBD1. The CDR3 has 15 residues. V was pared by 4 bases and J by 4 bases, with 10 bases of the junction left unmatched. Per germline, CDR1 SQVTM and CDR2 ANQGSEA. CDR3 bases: TGCAGCGTTGGTGGGCGGACAGGGGCCCTCTATGGCTACACCTTC. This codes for CSVGGRTGALYGYTF.

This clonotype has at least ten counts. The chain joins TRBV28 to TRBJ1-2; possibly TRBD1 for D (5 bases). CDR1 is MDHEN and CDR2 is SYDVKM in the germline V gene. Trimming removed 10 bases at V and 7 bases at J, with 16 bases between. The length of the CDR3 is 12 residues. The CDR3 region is CATGTGETGYTF. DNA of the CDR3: TGTGCCACCGGGACGGGGGAGACTGGCTACACCTTC.

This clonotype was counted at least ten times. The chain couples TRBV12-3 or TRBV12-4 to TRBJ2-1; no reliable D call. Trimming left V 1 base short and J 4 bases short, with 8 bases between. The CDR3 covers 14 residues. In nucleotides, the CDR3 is TGTGCCAGCAGTTTAGGCTCAATATACAATGAGCAGTTCTTC. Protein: CASSLGSIYNEQFF.

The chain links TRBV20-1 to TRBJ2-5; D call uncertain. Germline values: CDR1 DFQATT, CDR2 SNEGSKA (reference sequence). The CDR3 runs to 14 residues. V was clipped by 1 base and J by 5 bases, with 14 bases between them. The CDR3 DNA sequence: TGCAGTGCTAGAGGGACGCCGTATCCGGAGACCCAGTACTTC. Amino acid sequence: CSARGTPYPETQYF.

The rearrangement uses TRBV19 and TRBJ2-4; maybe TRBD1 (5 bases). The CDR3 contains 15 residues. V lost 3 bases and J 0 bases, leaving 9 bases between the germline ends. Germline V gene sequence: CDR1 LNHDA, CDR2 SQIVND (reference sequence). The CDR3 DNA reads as TGTGCCAGTAGTATGGCAGGGCAAGCCAAAAACATTCAGTACTTC. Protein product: CASSMAGQAKNIQYF.

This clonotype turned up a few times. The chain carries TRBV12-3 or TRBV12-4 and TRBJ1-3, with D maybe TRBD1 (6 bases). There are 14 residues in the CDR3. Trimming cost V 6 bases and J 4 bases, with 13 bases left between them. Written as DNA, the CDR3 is TGTGCCAGCAGGATCTCAGGGGTGGGAAACACCATATATTTT. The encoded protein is CASRISGVGNTIYF.

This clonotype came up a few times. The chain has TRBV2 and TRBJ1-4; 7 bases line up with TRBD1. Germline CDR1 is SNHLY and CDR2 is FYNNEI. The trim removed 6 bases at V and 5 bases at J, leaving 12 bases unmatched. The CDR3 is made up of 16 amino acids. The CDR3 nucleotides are TGTGCCAGCAGCCCAGACGGGTGGGGACAGAATGAAAAACTGTTTTTT. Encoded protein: CASSPDGWGQNEKLFF.

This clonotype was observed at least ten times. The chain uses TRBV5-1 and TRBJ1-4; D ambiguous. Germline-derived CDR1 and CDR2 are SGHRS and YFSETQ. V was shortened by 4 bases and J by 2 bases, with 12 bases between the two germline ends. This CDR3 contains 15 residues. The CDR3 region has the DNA TGCGCCAGCAGCCCTGTTGGAGGTACTAATGAAAAACTGTTTTTT. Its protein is CASSPVGGTNEKLFF.

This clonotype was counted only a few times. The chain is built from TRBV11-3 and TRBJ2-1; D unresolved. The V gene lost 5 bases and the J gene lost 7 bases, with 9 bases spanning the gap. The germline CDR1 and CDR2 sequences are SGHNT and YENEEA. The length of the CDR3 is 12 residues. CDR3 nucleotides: TGTGCCAGCAGCCATTCCGAGAATGAGCAGTTCTTC. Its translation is CASSHSENEQFF.

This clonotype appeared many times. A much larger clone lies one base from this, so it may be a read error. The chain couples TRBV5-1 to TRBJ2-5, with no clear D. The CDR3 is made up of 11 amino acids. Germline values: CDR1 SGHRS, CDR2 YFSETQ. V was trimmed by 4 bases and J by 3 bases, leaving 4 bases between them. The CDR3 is CASSIKETQYF. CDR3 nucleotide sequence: TGCGCCAGCAGCATTAAAGAGACCCAGTACTTC.

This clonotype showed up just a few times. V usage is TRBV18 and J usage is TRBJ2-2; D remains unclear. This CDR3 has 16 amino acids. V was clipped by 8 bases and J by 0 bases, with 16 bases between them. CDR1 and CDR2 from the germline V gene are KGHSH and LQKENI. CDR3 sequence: CASAYSRLTNTGELFF. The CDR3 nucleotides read TGTGCCAGCGCATATTCTAGGCTTACGAACACCGGGGAGCTGTTTTTT.